This passage covers 2 T cell receptor beta chains from one sample sequenced in a study of blood T cell repertoires in COVID-19. Produced via immunoSEQ multiplex PCR; TCRdb's table is partial and in-frame only. The sample holds around 160,000 clones, over 75% seen once. The specimen was peripheral blood. The receptors come from a woman aged 55-69 years with COVID-19, enrolled during active disease.

This clone was detected only once. This chain links TRBV5-6 with TRBJ1-6, with D perhaps TRBD1 (6 bases). The CDR3 consists of 14 residues. The V and J ends lost 8 bases and 10 bases respectively, with 19 bases between them. The germline V gene encodes CDR1 SGHDT and CDR2 YYEEEE. The CDR3 DNA reads as TGTGCCAGTTCCTCAGACAGGCCGCGATCACCCCTCCACTTT. Protein product: CASSSDRPRSPLHF.

This clone is a singleton in its sample. This chain links TRBV14 with TRBJ1-4; TRBD1 is a possible D gene (6 bases). The CDR3 is 16 amino acids. Germline V gives CDR1 SGHDN, CDR2 FVKESK. V dropped 3 bases and J dropped 0 bases, with 11 bases sitting between them. CDR3 sequence: CASSHRRQATNEKLFF. Here the CDR3 DNA reads TGTGCCAGCAGCCACCGGAGACAGGCAACTAATGAAAAACTGTTTTTT.